This is a list of T cell receptor beta chains from one sample in a study of T-cell memory formation after mild COVID-19. TCRdb ran MiXCR on the 5' RACE reads and lists one entry per CDR3 protein. The table lists around 510,000 distinct CDR3 sequences, roughly a fifth of them singletons. Specimen: PBMCs or a T cell subset sorted from them (not recorded which). These receptors were collected from an adult woman who had mild COVID-19 (a few samples of this study predate the infection). Cell type and time point are not known. The CDR3 runs from the conserved cysteine through the conserved F or W. Each record gives: V gene, D gene, J gene, clone size, CDR3 DNA, CDR3 protein. D genes are given only for firm matches. Clone size is given for some rows only: seen once, a few or many times, or a class if the clone is expanded.

v_call: TRBV19
d_call: TRBD1
j_call: TRBJ1-1
clone_size: few
cdr3_nt: TGTGCCAGTACCCCAACTTGGGACAGTGAAGCTTTCTTT
cdr3_aa: CASTPTWDSEAFF

v_call: TRBV12-3/TRBV12-4
d_call: TRBD2
j_call: TRBJ2-2
clone_size: NA
cdr3_nt: TGTGCCAGCAGTCTCGGGGGGATAGCGGGAGTGGTTTTCCCCGGGGAGCTGTTTTTT
cdr3_aa: CASSLGGIAGVVFPGELFF

v_call: TRBV9
d_call: NA
j_call: TRBJ2-5
clone_size: few
cdr3_nt: TGTGCCAGCAGCGTAGGGACCGCCAAGTACTTC
cdr3_aa: CASSVGTAKYF

v_call: TRBV3-1
d_call: NA
j_call: TRBJ2-3
clone_size: few
cdr3_nt: TGTGCCAGCGGAAGGAGCACAGATACGCAGTATTTT
cdr3_aa: CASGRSTDTQYF

v_call: TRBV11-2
d_call: TRBD2
j_call: TRBJ2-1
clone_size: NA
cdr3_nt: TGTGCCAGCAGCAGCGGACTAGCGGGTACTAATGAGCAGTTCTTC
cdr3_aa: CASSSGLAGTNEQFF

v_call: TRBV7-2
d_call: TRBD1
j_call: TRBJ1-2
clone_size: NA
cdr3_nt: TGTGCCAGCAGCTTAGAAGTAGGGACAGGGTCCGGCTACACCTTC
cdr3_aa: CASSLEVGTGSGYTF

v_call: TRBV5-1
d_call: TRBD1
j_call: TRBJ2-7
clone_size: NA
cdr3_nt: TGCGCCAGCAGCCAAGACAGGGGGCGGAACGAGCAGTACTTC
cdr3_aa: CASSQDRGRNEQYF

v_call: TRBV7-2
d_call: TRBD2
j_call: TRBJ2-7
clone_size: NA
cdr3_nt: TGTGCCAGCAGTCGGACTAGCGGCTTAACCTACGAGCAGTACTTC
cdr3_aa: CASSRTSGLTYEQYF

v_call: TRBV5-1
d_call: NA
j_call: TRBJ2-7
clone_size: NA
cdr3_nt: TGCGCCAGCAGCTTGGTAGGCGGGTGGGGTGACGAGCAGTACTTC
cdr3_aa: CASSLVGGWGDEQYF

v_call: TRBV18
d_call: NA
j_call: TRBJ2-7
clone_size: NA
cdr3_nt: TGTGCCAGCTCACCCGGACGACTAGGGACCTACGAGCAGTACTTC
cdr3_aa: CASSPGRLGTYEQYF

v_call: TRBV5-6
d_call: NA
j_call: TRBJ2-3
clone_size: few
cdr3_nt: TGTGCCAGCAGCTTCCCTGGGGATCTTTATACGCAGTATTTT
cdr3_aa: CASSFPGDLYTQYF

v_call: TRBV5-1
d_call: NA
j_call: TRBJ2-1
clone_size: NA
cdr3_nt: TGCGCCAGCAGGGACTACCACTCCTACAATGAGCAGTTCTTC
cdr3_aa: CASRDYHSYNEQFF